This T cell receptor (beta chain) was observed in a study of shared clonotypes between healthy human individuals. Study observations and caveats: Naive subsets typically showed greater estimated richness than memory subsets. Against clonotypes common to all four donors, non-shared ones had lower generation probabilities.

Deletions cut 9 bases from V and 6 bases from J, with 15 bases between. This CDR3 comprises 12 residues. CDR1 SNHLY and CDR2 FYNNEI come from the germline V gene. Only CD45RO-negative cells positively selected for CCR7 counted as naive CD8 cells, so terminally differentiated effector memory CD45RA+ cells were excluded. Sequencing used immunoSEQ multiplex PCR; TCRdb keeps in-frame clones, though not all of them. The sample lists over 2,000,000 clones; 93% were seen once. Turning to this clone: The target antigen is unknown.

What was sequenced was naive CD8+ T cells from PBMCs. V and J are TRBV2 and TRBJ2-7; TRBD2 is a possible D gene (7 bases). The TCR was taken from a man aged 18 to 35 in good health. Some clones in this sample may be carry-over from other donors' samples. The CDR3 coding sequence is TGTGCCAGGGCAAGGGGGGGTTCCGAGCAGTACTTC. Translated, it gives CARARGGSEQYF.